The 16 T cell receptor beta chains below all came from one sample that was sequenced in a study of OX40 agonist ivuxolimab in advanced cancers. The data were produced by immunoSEQ multiplex PCR, yet TCRdb's version contains in-frame clones alone and is incomplete. This sample has about 46,000 clones, with around nine tenths found just once. Source: CD4+ or CD8+ T cells sorted from blood, taken in a trial of the OX40 agonist ivuxolimab. The source is an adult with an advanced solid tumor such as melanoma, head and neck, liver or kidney cancer.

This chain uses TRBV19 with TRBJ2-5; the match to TRBD2 covers 7 bases. Germline V lookup: CDR1 LNHDA, CDR2 SQIVND (reference sequence). V lost 5 bases, J lost 5 bases, and 11 bases stayed unmatched. The CDR3 runs to 15 residues. CDR3 DNA sequence: TGTGCCAGTAGTTTCTCGGGAGGCTGGGGGGAGACCCAGTACTTC. Translated: CASSFSGGWGETQYF.

This clone has just one count. CDR3 DNA sequence: TGCGCCAGCAGCTTCCTAGCGGGAGCGGGGAATGAGCAGTTCTTC. This translates into CASSFLAGAGNEQFF. V gene TRBV5-1 combines with J gene TRBJ2-1, with 10 bases lining up with TRBD2. Germline V CDR1 and CDR2: SGHRS, YFSETQ. J gave up 7 bases and V 2 bases, and 6 bases lay outside the gene matches. There are 15 residues in the CDR3.

The rearrangement joins TRBV2 to TRBJ2-7; unclear D gene. Between the trimmed V and J ends, which lost 2 bases and 5 bases, there was a span of 13 bases. This CDR3 contains 14 residues. Germline loops: CDR1 SNHLY, CDR2 FYNNEI. The CDR3 region is CASSEKGFPHEQYF. Written as DNA, the CDR3 is TGTGCCAGCAGTGAAAAAGGGTTCCCCCACGAGCAGTACTTC.

The chain joins TRBV27 to TRBJ1-2, with 7 bases fitting TRBD1. The CDR3 is made up of 14 amino acids. The V gene end was trimmed by 2 bases and the J gene end by 3 bases; junction bases not matched to a gene: 3. Germline CDR1 is MNHEY and CDR2 is SMNVEV (reference sequence). The CDR3 coding sequence is TGTGCCAGCAGTTTAGGTGGGACAGACTATGGCTACACCTTC. It codes for CASSLGGTDYGYTF.

The chain employs TRBV28 and TRBJ1-5; D gene unclear. V lost 4 bases to trimming and J lost 3 bases, with 10 bases between them. This CDR3 region has 14 residues. CDR1 and CDR2 from the germline V gene are MDHEN and SYDVKM. The DNA for the CDR3 is TGTGCCAGCAGTTCTCGGGCGATCAATCAGCCCCAGCATTTT. As protein: CASSSRAINQPQHF.

This chain's CDR3 is CASSYLQGFSYEQYF. CDR3 in DNA: TGTGCCAGCAGCTACTTACAGGGGTTCTCCTACGAGCAGTACTTC. The chain couples TRBV5-8 to TRBJ2-7, with TRBD1 matching over 7 bases. The CDR3 consists of 15 residues. Looked up from germline, CDR1 is SGHTS and CDR2 is YDEGEE. Germline trimming cut 3 bases from V and 0 bases from J; bases unmatched to any gene: 6.

The chain uses TRBV14 and TRBJ1-1; 7 nucleotides agree with TRBD1. Germline CDR1 and CDR2: SGHDN and FVKESK. With 4 bases clipped from V and 5 bases from J, the junction kept 7 bases outside the gene matches. CDR3 length equals 14 residues. DNA of the CDR3: TGTGCCAGCAGCCCCTATCAGGGGGGAACTGAAGCTTTCTTT. Translation gives CASSPYQGGTEAFF.

This clone was seen more than once but under ten times. This chain uses TRBV6-5 with TRBJ1-6; D gene uncertain. Per germline, CDR1 MNHEY and CDR2 SVGAGI. This CDR3 has 14 amino acids. Trimming stripped 5 bases from V and 5 bases from J, with 10 bases between. The CDR3 DNA sequence: TGTGCCAGCAGTCCCGGACGGAATAATTCACCCCTCCACTTT. Its translation is CASSPGRNNSPLHF.

The chain combines TRBV9 with TRBJ2-7, with D perhaps being TRBD1 or TRBD2 (5 bases each). This CDR3 spans 12 amino acids. The V end lost 5 bases, the J end lost 1 base, and 7 bases lay between the germline ends. CDR1 SGDLS and CDR2 YYNGEE come from the germline V gene. Here the CDR3 DNA reads TGTGCCAGCAGTGGGGGTTCCTACGAGCAGTACTTC. Protein: CASSGGSYEQYF. The whole variable domain, remainder taken from reference TRBV9 and TRBJ2-7, is DSGVTQTPKHLITATGQRVTLRCSPRSGDLSVYWYQQSLDQGLQFLIQYYNGEERAKGNILERFSAQQFPDLHSELNLSSLELGDSALYFCASSGGSYEQYFGPGTRLTVT.

CDR3 DNA: TGTGCCAGCAGAGTACCGGGACAGGCAGCTTTCTTT. Protein: CASRVPGQAAFF. This chain links TRBV6-5 with TRBJ1-1, with 8 bases lining up with TRBD1. The CDR3 sequence is 12 residues long. With V trimmed by 6 bases and J by 10 bases, 7 bases remained unmatched. Germline V gene lookup returns CDR1 MNHEY and CDR2 SVGAGI.

This clone was picked up one time. The CDR3 nucleotides read TGTGCCAGCAGCTTAGACGCCTCTCGGAGCTCCTACGAGCAGTACTTC. Its translation is CASSLDASRSSYEQYF. This chain connects TRBV11-1 to TRBJ2-7; D is uncertain. Germline V gene sequence: CDR1 SGHAT, CDR2 FQDESV (reference sequence). Trimming cost V 1 base and J 0 bases, with 13 bases left between them. CDR3 size: 16 residues.

This chain joins TRBV9 and TRBJ1-6; D gene unclear. V was cut by 4 bases and J by 6 bases, with 8 bases left in between. This CDR3 has 13 amino acids. Germline V gene lookup returns CDR1 SGDLS and CDR2 YYNGEE. This chain's CDR3 is CASSPWGNSPLHF. The CDR3 DNA sequence: TGTGCCAGCAGCCCCTGGGGTAATTCACCCCTCCACTTT.

This clone was counted once. The chain combines TRBV18 with TRBJ2-2; 11 nucleotides align to TRBD1. Germline CDR1 KGHSH, CDR2 LQKENI. This CDR3 region has 17 residues. V lost 1 base and J lost 1; bases outside the gene matches: 2. The CDR3 coding sequence is TGTGCCAGCTCACCACGGACAGGGGGCGTGAACACCGGGGAGCTGTTTTTT. This gives the protein CASSPRTGGVNTGELFF.

This chain connects TRBV6-4 to TRBJ2-3, with 10 bases lining up with TRBD1. Germline loops: CDR1 MRHNA, CDR2 SNTAGT. The ends lost 6 bases at V and 2 bases at J; junction bases unmatched: 14. This CDR3 spans 18 amino acids. The CDR3 coding sequence is TGTGCCAGCAGCTTCCGGGACAGGGGCTCCCAACACACAGATACGCAGTATTTT. This translates into CASSFRDRGSQHTDTQYF.

The chain couples TRBV19 to TRBJ2-1; 11 bases are a match to TRBD1. The germline gives CDR1 LNHDA, CDR2 SQIVND (reference sequence). The CDR3 is 15 residues long. The J segment lost 8 bases and the V segment lost 5 bases, leaving 8 bases of the junction unmatched. The CDR3 loop is CASSAGTGGYYEQFF. The CDR3 bases are TGTGCCAGTAGTGCCGGGACAGGGGGATATTATGAGCAGTTCTTC.

V gene TRBV15 combines with J gene TRBJ2-7; 7 positions match TRBD2. The CDR3 spans 13 residues. Germline-derived CDR1 and CDR2 are LNHNV and YYDKDF (reference sequence). After removal of 11 bases from V and 4 bases from J, the junction contained 11 bases not matched to a gene. CDR3 in amino acids: CASGEGDSYEQYF. In DNA, the CDR3 is TGTGCCTCCGGGGAGGGCGATTCGTACGAGCAGTACTTC.